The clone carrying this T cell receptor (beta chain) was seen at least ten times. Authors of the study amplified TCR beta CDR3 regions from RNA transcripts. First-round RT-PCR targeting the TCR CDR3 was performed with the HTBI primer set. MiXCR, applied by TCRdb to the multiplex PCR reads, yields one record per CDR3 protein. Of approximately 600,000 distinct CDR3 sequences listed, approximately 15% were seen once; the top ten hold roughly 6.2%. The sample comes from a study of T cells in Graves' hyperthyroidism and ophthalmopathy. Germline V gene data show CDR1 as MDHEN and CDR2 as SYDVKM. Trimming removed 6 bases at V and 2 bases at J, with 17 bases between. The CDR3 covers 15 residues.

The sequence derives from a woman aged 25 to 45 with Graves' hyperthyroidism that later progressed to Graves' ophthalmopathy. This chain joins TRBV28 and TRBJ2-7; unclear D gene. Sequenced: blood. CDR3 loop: CASSRFASETYEQYF. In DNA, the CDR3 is TGTGCCAGCAGCCGCTTCGCATCCGAGACCTACGAGCAGTACTTC.